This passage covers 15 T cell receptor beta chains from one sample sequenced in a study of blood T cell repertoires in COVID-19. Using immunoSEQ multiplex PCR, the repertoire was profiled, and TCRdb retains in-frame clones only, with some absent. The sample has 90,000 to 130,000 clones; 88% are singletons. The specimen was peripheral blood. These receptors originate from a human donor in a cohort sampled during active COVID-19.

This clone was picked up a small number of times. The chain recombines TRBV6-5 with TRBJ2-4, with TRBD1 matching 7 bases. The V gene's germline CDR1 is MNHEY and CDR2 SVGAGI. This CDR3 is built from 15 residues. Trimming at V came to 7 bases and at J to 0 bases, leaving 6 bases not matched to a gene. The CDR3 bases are TGTGCCAGCAAACAGGGGACCGTAGCCAAAAACATTCAGTACTTC. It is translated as CASKQGTVAKNIQYF.

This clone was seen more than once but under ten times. DNA of the CDR3: TGTGCCAGTAGTCCCCCAAGGGGAGAGACCCAGTACTTC. This encodes CASSPPRGETQYF. V is TRBV19 and J is TRBJ2-5, with D maybe TRBD1 (5 bases). Trimming cost V 5 bases and J 4 bases, with 11 bases left between them. Germline lookup yields CDR1 LNHDA and CDR2 SQIVND (reference sequence). This CDR3 contains 13 residues. Full variable domain (remainder filled in from reference TRBV19 and TRBJ2-5): DGGITQSPKYLFRKEGQNVTLSCEQNLNHDAMYWYRQDPGQGLRLIYYSQIVNDFQKGDIAEGYSVSREKKESFPLTVTSAQKNPTAFYLCASSPPRGETQYFGPGTRLLVL.

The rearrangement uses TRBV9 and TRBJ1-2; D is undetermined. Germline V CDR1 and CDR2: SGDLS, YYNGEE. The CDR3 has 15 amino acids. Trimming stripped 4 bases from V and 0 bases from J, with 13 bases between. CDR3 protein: CASSPSDAANYGYTF. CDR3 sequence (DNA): TGTGCCAGCAGCCCTAGCGACGCAGCTAACTATGGCTACACCTTC.

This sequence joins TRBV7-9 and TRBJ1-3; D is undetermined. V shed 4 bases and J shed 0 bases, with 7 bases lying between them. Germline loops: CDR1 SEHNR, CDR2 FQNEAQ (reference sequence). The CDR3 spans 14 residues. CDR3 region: CASSSTDSGNTIYF. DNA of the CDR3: TGTGCCAGCAGCTCTACAGACTCTGGAAACACCATATATTTT.

The chain's CDR3 is CAWSGGQGAEEQYF. Written as DNA, the CDR3 is TGTGCCTGGAGTGGGGGACAGGGGGCGGAAGAGCAGTACTTC. V and J are TRBV30 and TRBJ2-7; 12 nucleotides align to TRBD1. The CDR3 is made up of 14 amino acids. The V and J ends lost 1 base and 7 bases, in that order; junction bases with no gene match: 5. Germline V CDR1 and CDR2: GTSNPN, SVGIG (reference sequence).

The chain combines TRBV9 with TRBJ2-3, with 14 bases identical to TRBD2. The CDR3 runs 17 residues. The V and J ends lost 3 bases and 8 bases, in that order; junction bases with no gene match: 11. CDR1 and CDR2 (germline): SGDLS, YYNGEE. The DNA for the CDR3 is TGTGCCAGCAGCGAGGGGACTAGCGGGGGAGGGAGTGGTACGCAGTATTTT. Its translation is CASSEGTSGGGSGTQYF.

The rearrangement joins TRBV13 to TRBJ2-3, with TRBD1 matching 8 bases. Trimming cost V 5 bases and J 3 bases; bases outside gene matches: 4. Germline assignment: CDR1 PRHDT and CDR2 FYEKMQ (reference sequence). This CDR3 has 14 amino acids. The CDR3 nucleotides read TGTGCCAGCAGCACCCGACAGGGGACAGATACGCAGTATTTT. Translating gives CASSTRQGTDTQYF.

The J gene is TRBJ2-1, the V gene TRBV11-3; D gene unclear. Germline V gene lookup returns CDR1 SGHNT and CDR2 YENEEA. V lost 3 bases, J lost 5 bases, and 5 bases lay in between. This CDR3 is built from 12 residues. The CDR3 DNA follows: TGTGCCAGCAGCTTCCGGGACAATGAGCAGTTCTTC. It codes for CASSFRDNEQFF.

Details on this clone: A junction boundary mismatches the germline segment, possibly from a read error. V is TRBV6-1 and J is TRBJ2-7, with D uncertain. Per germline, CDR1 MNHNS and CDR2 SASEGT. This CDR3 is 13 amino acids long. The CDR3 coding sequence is TGTGCCAGCAGAGAAGGTATCTCCTACGAGCAGTACTTC. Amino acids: CASREGISYEQYF.

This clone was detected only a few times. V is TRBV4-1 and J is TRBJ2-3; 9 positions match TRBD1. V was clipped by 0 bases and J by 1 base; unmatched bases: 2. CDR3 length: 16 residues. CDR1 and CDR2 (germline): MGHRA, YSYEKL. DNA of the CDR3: TGCGCCAGCAGCCAAGAAGGGGACAGGGGCACAGATACGCAGTATTTT. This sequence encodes CASSQEGDRGTDTQYF.

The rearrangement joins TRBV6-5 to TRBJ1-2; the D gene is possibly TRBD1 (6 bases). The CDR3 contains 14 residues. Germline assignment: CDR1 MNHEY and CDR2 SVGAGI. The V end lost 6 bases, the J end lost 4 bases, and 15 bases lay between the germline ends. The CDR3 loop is CASRLGTQSYGYTF. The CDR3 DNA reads TGTGCCAGCAGATTGGGGACACAATCCTATGGCTACACCTTC.

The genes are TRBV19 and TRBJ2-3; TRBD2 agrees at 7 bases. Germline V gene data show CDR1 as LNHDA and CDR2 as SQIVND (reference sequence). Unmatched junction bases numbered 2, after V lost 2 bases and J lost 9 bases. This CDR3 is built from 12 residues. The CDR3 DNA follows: TGTGCCAGTAGTATAAGGGAGGGGACGCAGTATTTT. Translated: CASSIREGTQYF. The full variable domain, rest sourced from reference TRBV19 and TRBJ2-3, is DGGITQSPKYLFRKEGQNVTLSCEQNLNHDAMYWYRQDPGQGLRLIYYSQIVNDFQKGDIAEGYSVSREKKESFPLTVTSAQKNPTAFYLCASSIREGTQYFGPGTRLTVL.

The CDR3 spells CASSLSFGGVGNTIYF. CDR3 sequence (DNA): TGTGCCAGCAGTTTATCGTTTGGAGGGGTTGGAAACACCATATATTTT. The rearrangement uses TRBV28 and TRBJ1-3, with D maybe TRBD1 (5 bases). Trimming removed 1 base at V and 3 bases at J, with 13 bases between. Germline loops: CDR1 MDHEN, CDR2 SYDVKM. The CDR3 contains 16 residues.

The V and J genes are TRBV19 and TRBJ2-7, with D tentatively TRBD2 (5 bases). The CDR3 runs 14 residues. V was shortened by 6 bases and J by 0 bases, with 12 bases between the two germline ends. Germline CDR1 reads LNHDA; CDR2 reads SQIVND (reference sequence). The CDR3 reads CASRTSGASYEQYF. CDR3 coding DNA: TGTGCCAGTAGGACAAGCGGAGCCTCCTACGAGCAGTACTTC.

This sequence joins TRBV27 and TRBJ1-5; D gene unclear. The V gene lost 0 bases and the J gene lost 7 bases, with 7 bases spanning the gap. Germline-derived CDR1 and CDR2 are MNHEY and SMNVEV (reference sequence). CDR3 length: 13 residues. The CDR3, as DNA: TGTGCCAGCAGTTTATCGGCGGGACAGCCCCAGCATTTT. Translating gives CASSLSAGQPQHF.